This T cell receptor (beta chain) was found in a study of control samples from healthy donors and cancer patients. The assay was immunoSEQ multiplex PCR, and TCRdb's table has in-frame clones only and misses some. In the table there are under 150,000 clones, around 88% of which are singletons. What was sequenced was blood. The TCR was taken from a man in his forties or fifties in good health.

CDR3 DNA sequence: TGTGCCAGCAGCCCCCAGGTGGAGCGGAAGAACTATGGCTACACCTTC. It specifies CASSPQVERKNYGYTF. The chain is built from TRBV3-1 (or the pseudogene TRBV3-2) and TRBJ1-2; no reliable D call. Germline V gene data show CDR1 as LGHDT and CDR2 as YNNKEL (reference sequence). V was shortened by 4 bases and J by 2 bases, with 17 bases between the two germline ends. This CDR3 contains 16 residues.